This is a list of T cell receptor beta chains from one sample in a study of T-cell reconstitution after alpha-beta-depleted transplantation in children. MiXCR, run by TCRdb on the PCR reads, gives a single entry per CDR3 protein. Of about 270,000 distinct CDR3 sequences listed, 9.9% are singletons. The sequences come from PBMCs from the stem cell graft donor, collected from the stem cell graft. These receptors came from a human donor who donated a stem cell graft to a child with SCID. The CDR3 runs from the conserved cysteine through the conserved F or W. Size values are once, few and many counts, or a class for expanded clones, and some rows have none.

v_gene	abundance	j_gene	len	CDR3aa
TRBV27	many	TRBJ2-5	13	CASSASRALAQYF
TRBV20-1	many	TRBJ1-1	12	CSARDDMGEAFF
TRBV5-5	few	TRBJ2-2	14	CASSLHRGTGELFF
TRBV7-6	many	TRBJ2-1	17	CASSTAFIAGGYNEQFF
TRBV5-1	NA	TRBJ2-7	14	CASSTAPGAQEQYF
TRBV6-5	many	TRBJ2-2	12	CASLSSPGELFF
TRBV7-7	many	TRBJ2-1	15	CASSADRGPIREQFF
TRBV2	NA	TRBJ2-5	13	CASSIEAGGTQYF
TRBV20-1	NA	TRBJ2-5	14	CSAAPRGLQETQYF
TRBV18	few	TRBJ1-4	15	CASSTDRGSNEKLFF
TRBV5-5	NA	TRBJ1-1	15	CASSWGQGGNTEAFF
TRBV12-3/TRBV12-4	many	TRBJ2-4	12	CASSPVGNIQYF
TRBV19	NA	TRBJ2-2	12	CASSIFTGELFF
TRBV7-3	few	TRBJ2-3	15	CASSSRLAGGRSQYF
TRBV19	many	TRBJ1-1	13	CASSQQGGTEAFF
TRBV5-1	few	TRBJ1-2	21	CASSSPGTGPIKQPTNYGYTF
TRBV11-2	few	TRBJ1-2	13	CASSLSFIYGYTF
TRBV7-3	NA	TRBJ2-3	15	CASSYTGISTDTQYF
TRBV7-2	few	TRBJ1-5	16	CASSLARDYSNQPQHF
TRBV19	NA	TRBJ2-7	15	CASSTGQGGSYEQYF
TRBV7-3	NA	TRBJ2-3	14	CASSPISSADTQYF
TRBV27	few	TRBJ2-7	15	CASSLSGQESYEQYF
TRBV6-5	many	TRBJ2-1	14	CASSLGQGNNEQFF
TRBV28	NA	TRBJ2-3	13	CASRKPIPDTQYF
TRBV10-3	many	TRBJ2-5	13	CAISDSDFETQYF
TRBV29-1	NA	TRBJ2-6	17	CSVYPGQASSGANVLTF
TRBV5-6	NA	TRBJ2-3	16	CASSSAGGPIGDTQYF
TRBV5-1	many	TRBJ1-1	13	CASRAEGGFEAFF
TRBV12-3/TRBV12-4	few	TRBJ1-1	14	CASRPMGENTEAFF
TRBV5-1	NA	TRBJ2-7	13	CASSTGHSDEQYF
TRBV3-1	NA	TRBJ2-1	13	CASSQVEGAEQFF
TRBV29-1	few	TRBJ2-7	14	CSVGTERSSYEQYF
TRBV10-3	NA	TRBJ2-7	16	CAISEPPAGGRDEQYF
TRBV4-2	NA	TRBJ1-4	16	CASTLGPIATNEKLFF
TRBV12-3/TRBV12-4	NA	TRBJ2-2	12	CASWGNTGELFF
TRBV5-8	few	TRBJ2-1	14	CASSGRGRSNEQFF
TRBV7-8	many	TRBJ2-1	15	CASSLDHQQGNEQFF
TRBV4-1	few	TRBJ2-1	13	CASSQERYNEQFF
TRBV5-6	NA	TRBJ2-7	15	CASSSRTGSFYEQYF
TRBV4-1	NA	TRBJ2-7	15	CASSQDHGTGYEQYF
TRBV5-1	NA	TRBJ2-4	15	CASALGQGESIIQYF
TRBV3-1	few	TRBJ2-1	14	CASSQGGLFDEQFF
TRBV12-3/TRBV12-4	few	TRBJ1-2	14	CASSFRGSGDGYTF
TRBV5-5	NA	TRBJ2-3	15	CASSLVPSQSDTQYF
TRBV7-9	few	TRBJ1-5	15	CASSLEGGPNQPQHF
TRBV7-2	few	TRBJ2-7	15	CASSPRRTVYYEQYF
TRBV7-8	many	TRBJ2-6	17	CASSLGIQGPGANVLTF
TRBV12-3/TRBV12-4	few	TRBJ2-7	14	CASSRTSGTYEQYF